The sequence of this TCR beta chain was determined in a study of blood T cell repertoires in COVID-19. Turning to the study itself: Acute-phase and convalescent COVID-19 samples originated in the United States, Italy and Spain.

The study recruited people aged roughly 18 to 100 years across around 23 US areas. Repertoires were generated with immunoSEQ multiplex PCR, while TCRdb's copy carries only in-frame clones and drops some. The sample contains roughly 130,000 clones, 84% of which appear only once. The ends lost 6 bases at V and 2 bases at J; junction bases unmatched: 4. Germline V gives CDR1 LNHDA, CDR2 SQIVND (reference sequence). CDR3 size: 15 residues. Sequences were obtained from PBMCs or T cells enriched from blood (not recorded which). The chain couples TRBV19 to TRBJ2-2; 9 bases match TRBD2. The TCR originated in a woman between 50 and 59 years old with acute COVID-19. CDR3 DNA: TGTGCCAGTAGGTTAGCGGGGGTAAACACCGGGGAGCTGTTTTTT. This gives the protein CASRLAGVNTGELFF.